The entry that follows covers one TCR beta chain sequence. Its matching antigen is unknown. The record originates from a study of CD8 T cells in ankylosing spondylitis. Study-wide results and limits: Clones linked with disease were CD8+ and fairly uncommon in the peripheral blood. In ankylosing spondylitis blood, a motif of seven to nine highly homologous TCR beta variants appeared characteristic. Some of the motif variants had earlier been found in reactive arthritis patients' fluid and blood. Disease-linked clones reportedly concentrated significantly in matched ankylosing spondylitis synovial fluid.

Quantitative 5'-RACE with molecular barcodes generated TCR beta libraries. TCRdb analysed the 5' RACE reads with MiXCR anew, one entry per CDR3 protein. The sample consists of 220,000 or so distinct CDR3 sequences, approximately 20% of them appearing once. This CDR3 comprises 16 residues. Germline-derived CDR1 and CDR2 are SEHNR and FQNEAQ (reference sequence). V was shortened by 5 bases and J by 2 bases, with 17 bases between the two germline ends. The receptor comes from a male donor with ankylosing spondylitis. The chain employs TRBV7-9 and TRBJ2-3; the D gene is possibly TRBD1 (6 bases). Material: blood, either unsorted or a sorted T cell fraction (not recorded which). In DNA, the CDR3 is TGTGCCAGCAGCCCCCGGGCAGGGGCTTTCACAGATACGCAGTATTTT. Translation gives CASSPRAGAFTDTQYF.